The source of this TCR beta chain is a study of human T cells and chemical hapten exposure. Trimming took off 1 base at V and 12 bases at J, with 19 bases between the two ends. This CDR3 spans 15 amino acids. Germline lookup yields CDR1 LGHNA and CDR2 YNFKEQ. This clonotype was seen many times. This sample's time point: pre-sensitization, week 0. Treatment in this sample: therapeutic diphenylcyclopropenone sensitization with weekly scalp DPC. TCRdb fed the RACE reads into MiXCR, producing one record per CDR3 protein. Among roughly 250,000 distinct CDR3 sequences, about 9% were seen once, and the ten largest hold approximately 2.3%.

The chain carries TRBV4-2 and TRBJ2-1; weak D call: TRBD2 (6 bases). The sequenced sample was whole blood, obtained in connection with sensitization to the hapten diphenylcyclopropenone (DPC). The receptor was isolated from a woman between 40 and 50 years old with alopecia areata. Some clones in this sample may be carry-over from other donors' samples. The CDR3 bases are TGTGCCAGCAGCCAAGGCGCACAGCGGGCGTTGGCGCAGTTCTTC. Encoded protein: CASSQGAQRALAQFF.